Below are 6 T cell receptor beta chains sequenced from a single sample in a study of beta chain features in type 1 diabetes. The investigators reverse transcribed all of the isolated RNA, so they sequenced expressed TCRB transcripts. Measured with immunoSEQ multiplex PCR; TCRdb has only the in-frame clones, and not every one. The sample records 300,000 to 350,000 clones, approximately 8% being singletons. The sequenced sample was central memory CD4+ T cells from blood. Source of these receptors: a woman aged 18-29 years in good health.

This clone was counted between two and nine times. Here the CDR3 reads CASSPRGSASEKLFF. The CDR3 DNA reads as TGTGCCAGCAGCCCCCGGGGGAGCGCAAGTGAAAAACTGTTTTTT. The chain links TRBV7-9 to TRBJ1-4; a weak D match, TRBD1 (5 bases). V lost 5 bases and J 7 bases, leaving 17 bases between the germline ends. In germline, CDR1 is SEHNR, CDR2 FQNEAQ (reference sequence). This CDR3 is built from 15 residues. Looking up the rest from reference TRBV7-9 and TRBJ1-4 gives the full variable domain: DTGVSQNPRHKITKRGQNVTFRCDPISEHNRLYWYRQTLGQGPEFLTYFQNEAQLEKSRLLSDRFSAERPKGSFSTLEIQRTEQGDSAMYLCASSPRGSASEKLFFGSGTQLSVL.

This clone was counted only a few times. This sequence joins TRBV7-9 and TRBJ2-1; D not certain. This CDR3 is 17 amino acids long. CDR1 is SEHNR and CDR2 is FQNEAQ in the germline V gene (reference sequence). V dropped 3 bases and J dropped 0 bases, with 15 bases sitting between them. The CDR3 sequence: CASSFSLGGGSYNEQFF. DNA of the CDR3: TGTGCCAGCAGCTTCTCCCTCGGCGGTGGCTCCTACAATGAGCAGTTCTTC. Full variable domain (missing parts from reference TRBV7-9 and TRBJ2-1): DTGVSQNPRHKITKRGQNVTFRCDPISEHNRLYWYRQTLGQGPEFLTYFQNEAQLEKSRLLSDRFSAERPKGSFSTLEIQRTEQGDSAMYLCASSFSLGGGSYNEQFFGPGTRLTVL.

This clone was recorded many times. The CDR3 nucleotides are TGTGCCAGCAGCTTAGGAACTTTAGGGGATGAGCAGTTCTTC. Translated: CASSLGTLGDEQFF. The genes are TRBV7-9 and TRBJ2-1; weak D call: TRBD1 (5 bases). Germline loops: CDR1 SEHNR, CDR2 FQNEAQ (reference sequence). This CDR3 comprises 14 residues. V dropped 1 base and J dropped 8 bases, with 12 bases sitting between them.

This clone turned up a few times. The chain carries TRBV21-1 and TRBJ2-3; the table calls TRBD1, which could not be checked here. TRBV21-1 is a pseudogene segment. The length of the CDR3 is 16 residues. The CDR3 nucleotides read TGTGCCAGCAGTACCAACCCAGGGGCTAGCACAGATACGCAGTATTTT. This codes for CASSTNPGASTDTQYF.

The CDR3 nucleotides are TGTGCCAGCAGCTCCTATCCGGGACAGCAAGATGAAAAACTGTTTTTT. This codes for CASSSYPGQQDEKLFF. V is TRBV11-2 and J is TRBJ1-4; 7 nucleotides line up with TRBD1. Germline lookup yields CDR1 SGHAT and CDR2 FQNNGV. V was pared by 4 bases and J by 6 bases, with 11 bases of the junction left unmatched. This CDR3 contains 16 residues.

This clone appeared a few times. The rearrangement links TRBV5-4 to TRBJ1-1; tentatively, D is TRBD1 (5 bases). This CDR3 is 14 amino acids long. The germline V gene has CDR1 SGHNT and CDR2 YYREEE (reference sequence). Trimming pared 3 bases from V and 3 bases from J, leaving 12 bases between. The CDR3 DNA reads TGTGCCAGCAGCTCCAGGGTGGAGGACACTGAAGCTTTCTTT. It codes for CASSSRVEDTEAFF. Looking up the rest from reference TRBV5-4 and TRBJ1-1 gives the full variable domain: ETGVTQSPTHLIKTRGQQVTLRCSSQSGHNTVSWYQQALGQGPQFIFQYYREEENGRGNFPPRFSGLQFPNYSSELNVNALELDDSALYLCASSSRVEDTEAFFGQGTRLTVV.